The subject of this entry is one T cell receptor beta chain. Its target is not known. This record comes from a study of blood T cells in healthy people across ages. Study in general: Per every two T cells, about one barcoded beta molecule was captured by template switching.

This CDR3 contains 12 residues. The trim removed 6 bases at V and 7 bases at J, leaving 6 bases unmatched. Germline lookup yields CDR1 DFQATT and CDR2 SNEGSKA (reference sequence). Broader study findings: In the absence of known donor CMV status, changes in expanded clonotypes were possibly confounded.

It was with a sample-barcoded 5' primer and a J-beta primer mix that a second PCR of about 6 to 12 cycles was run. Tagging of each cDNA molecule was performed by a template-switch adaptor with 12 random nucleotides. The yield of each sample was at least 2.5 million CDR3-containing paired-end reads. One entry per CDR3 protein, called by TCRdb with MiXCR from the 5' RACE reads. The data show about 730,000 distinct CDR3 sequences, 40% to 45% seen once. This sequence was found in a woman between 55 and 75 years old in good health. This chain joins TRBV20-1 and TRBJ2-1; 7 bases are a match to TRBD2. The material sequenced was blood. CDR3 bases: TGCAGTGCGAGAAGCGGGACGAATGAGCAGTTCTTC. Translation gives CSARSGTNEQFF.